This passage covers 9 T cell receptor beta chains from one sample sequenced in a study of T-cell memory formation after mild COVID-19. Each CDR3 protein is one row after TCRdb ran MiXCR on the 5' RACE reads. Seen here are some 180,000 distinct CDR3 sequences, approximately 13% observed once, and the top ten hold approximately 3.4%. The sequenced sample consisted of PBMCs or a T cell subset sorted from them (not recorded which). Receptors originate from a man younger than 35 who had mild COVID-19 (a few samples of this study predate the infection). Cell type and time point are not known.

Only one count was recorded for this clonotype. The chain joins TRBV7-2 to TRBJ2-7; a possible D gene is TRBD2 (6 bases). The germline V gene encodes CDR1 SGHTA and CDR2 FQGNSA. Trimming took 1 base from V and 2 from J, leaving 15 bases between them. This CDR3 region has 16 residues. The CDR3 reads CASSLDGGASAYEQYV. CDR3 nucleotide sequence: TGTGCCAGCAGCTTAGACGGCGGGGCAAGCGCCTACGAGCAGTACGTC.

V usage is TRBV14 and J usage is TRBJ2-2; tentatively, D is TRBD1 (5 bases). The germline V gene encodes CDR1 SGHDN and CDR2 FVKESK. This CDR3 region has 15 residues. Trimming removed 3 bases from V and 5 bases from J, with 13 bases in between. CDR3 residues: CASSQARVGTGELFF. The CDR3 region has the DNA TGTGCCAGCAGCCAGGCCAGGGTAGGAACCGGGGAGCTGTTTTTT.

The chain recombines TRBV5-1 with TRBJ2-7; a weak D match, TRBD1 (6 bases). Germline V CDR1 and CDR2: SGHRS, YFSETQ. The CDR3 loop spans 14 amino acids. V dropped 5 bases and J dropped 0 bases, with 12 bases sitting between them. This CDR3 is CASSFDRSSYEQYF. In DNA, the CDR3 is TGCGCCAGCAGTTTTGACAGGAGCTCCTACGAGCAGTACTTC.

This clonotype occurred a few times. In DNA, the CDR3 is TGTGCCACGACGACAGCCGGGGCATGGGGCTACACCTTC. This translates into CATTTAGAWGYTF. The gene calls are TRBV10-3 and TRBJ1-2; a possible D gene is TRBD1 (5 bases). This CDR3 contains 13 residues. V was cut by 10 bases and J by 8 bases, with 20 bases left in between. The V gene's germline CDR1 is ENHRY and CDR2 SYGVKD.

CDR3 sequence: CASGVYGEQFF. In nucleotides, the CDR3 is TGTGCCAGCGGCGTCTACGGTGAGCAGTTCTTC. V usage is TRBV11-2 and J usage is TRBJ2-1; D is unclear. V was shortened by 8 bases and J by 9 bases, with 11 bases between the two germline ends. Germline V gives CDR1 SGHAT, CDR2 FQNNGV. CDR3 length: 11 residues.

Only a few counts were recorded for this clonotype. The chain uses TRBV5-5 and TRBJ2-3; possibly TRBD1 for D (6 bases). The CDR3 covers 16 residues. Germline CDR1 is SGHKS and CDR2 is YYEKEE (reference sequence). V lost 4 bases and J 2 bases, leaving 17 bases between the germline ends. The CDR3 DNA is TGTGCCAGCAGCGAACTTACAGGGTTATTCACAGATACGCAGTATTTT. Residues: CASSELTGLFTDTQYF.

This clonotype has only a few counts. At one end the junction does not follow the germline gene, possibly because of a read error. This chain joins TRBV7-9 and TRBJ2-6; the match to TRBD1 covers 9 bases. The CDR3 extends over 17 amino acids. Looked up from germline, CDR1 is SEHNR and CDR2 is FQNEAQ (reference sequence). CDR3 bases: TGTGCCAGCAGCCGATGGGGACAGGGAAAAGGGGGCAACGTCCTGACTTTC. Amino acids: CASSRWGQGKGGNVLTF.

The sample holds one count of this clonotype. V and J are TRBV2 and TRBJ1-1; D gene uncertain. The CDR3 runs to 14 residues. Germline V gene sequence: CDR1 SNHLY, CDR2 FYNNEI. Trimming shortened V by 6 bases and J by 1 base, and 12 bases separated the two germline ends. The CDR3 nucleotides read TGTGCCAGCAGCGCAATGACTGAGAACACTGAAGCTTTCTTT. Amino acids: CASSAMTENTEAFF.

In its sample, this clonotype was seen a few times. This chain connects TRBV5-1 to TRBJ2-2, with D unclear. V lost 3 bases and J lost 0, with 15 bases in between. This CDR3 is 17 amino acids long. Germline CDR1 reads SGHRS; CDR2 reads YFSETQ. CDR3 loop: CASSSQVQIANTGELFF. Here the CDR3 DNA reads TGCGCCAGCAGCTCTCAGGTTCAAATCGCGAACACCGGGGAGCTGTTTTTT.